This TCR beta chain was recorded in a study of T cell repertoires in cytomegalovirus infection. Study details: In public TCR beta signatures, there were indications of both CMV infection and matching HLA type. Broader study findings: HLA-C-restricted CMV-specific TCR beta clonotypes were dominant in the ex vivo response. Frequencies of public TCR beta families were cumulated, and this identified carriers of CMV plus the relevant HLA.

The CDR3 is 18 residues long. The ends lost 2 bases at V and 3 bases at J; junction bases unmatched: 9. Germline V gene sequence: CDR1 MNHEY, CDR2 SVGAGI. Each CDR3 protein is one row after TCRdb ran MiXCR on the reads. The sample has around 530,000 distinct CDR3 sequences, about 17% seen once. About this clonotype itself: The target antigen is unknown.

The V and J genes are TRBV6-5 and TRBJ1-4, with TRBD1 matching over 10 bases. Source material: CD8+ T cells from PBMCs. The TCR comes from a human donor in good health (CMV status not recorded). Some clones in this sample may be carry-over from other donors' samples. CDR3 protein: CASSYGTGVFRPNEKLFF. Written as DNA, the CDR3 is TGTGCCAGCAGTTACGGGACAGGGGTATTTCGCCCTAATGAAAAACTGTTTTTT.